The 4 T cell receptor beta chains reported below all come from one sample, sequenced in a study of blood T cell repertoires in COVID-19. Sequenced by immunoSEQ multiplex PCR; TCRdb stores in-frame clones only, minus some. Among some 270,000 clones listed, around 88% were seen once. The sample taken for sequencing was peripheral blood. These receptors all come from a woman older than 75 with COVID-19, enrolled during active disease.

The CDR3 protein is CATSGGVGQPQHF. The CDR3 DNA follows: TGTGCCACCAGTGGCGGGGTAGGTCAGCCCCAGCATTTT. The chain employs TRBV24-1 and TRBJ1-5, with D unresolved. The V gene lost 5 bases and the J gene lost 6 bases, with 10 bases spanning the gap. Germline CDR1 and CDR2: KGHDR and SFDVKD. This CDR3 has 13 residues.

The J gene is TRBJ1-1, the V gene TRBV7-2; 7 bases fit TRBD1. With 6 bases clipped from V and 2 bases from J, the junction kept 9 bases outside the gene matches. CDR3 length equals 15 residues. Germline V gene lookup returns CDR1 SGHTA and CDR2 FQGNSA. The DNA for the CDR3 is TGTGCCAGCAGGGCACTTGGACAGGCAAACACTGAAGCTTTCTTT. Its protein product is CASRALGQANTEAFF.

The J gene is TRBJ2-7, the V gene TRBV4-2, with 14 nucleotides matching TRBD2. Germline V gene data show CDR1 as LGHNA and CDR2 as YNFKEQ. The CDR3 consists of 19 residues. Germline trimming cut 0 bases from V and 2 bases from J; bases unmatched to any gene: 9. The CDR3 is CASSQDGPGLAGGAYEQYF. CDR3 DNA sequence: TGTGCCAGCAGCCAAGATGGCCCCGGACTAGCGGGGGGAGCCTACGAGCAGTACTTC.

This clone was recorded only once. V usage is TRBV11-3 and J usage is TRBJ2-1; 9 nucleotides match TRBD1. CDR1 and CDR2 from the germline V gene are SGHNT and YENEEA. V shed 5 bases and J 3 bases; nucleotides not matched to a gene: 8. The CDR3 runs 16 residues. CDR3 nucleotide sequence: TGTGCCAGCAGCGCCTCCCGGGACAGGGACTACAATGAGCAGTTCTTC. The encoded protein is CASSASRDRDYNEQFF.